This TCR beta chain emerged from a study of identical twins. Whole-study results and caveats: Without tracking the same donors, conclusions rested on cross-sectional statistical analysis. For zero-insertion analyses, partial confounding could come from invariant MAIT and iNKT cells.

Note on this clonotype: As yet, its antigen is unknown.

A single record per CDR3 protein comes from TCRdb applying MiXCR to the 5' RACE reads. The sample lists 700,000 or so distinct CDR3 sequences, 21% occurring once. The CDR3 extends over 15 amino acids. The trim removed 0 bases at V and 8 bases at J, leaving 10 bases unmatched. Germline-derived CDR1 and CDR2 are SGHRS and YFSETQ. These records were also assigned to another study, of T cells expressing NK-cell markers. That report notes: These clonotypes additionally ranked first within the CD3+CD56-NKG2C+ fraction of four donors.

Sequencing was carried out using PBMCs. The TCR originated in a woman between 18 and 29 years old in good health. The chain joins TRBV5-1 to TRBJ2-7, with 8 bases aligning to TRBD1. CDR3 in amino acids: CASSLEGTGELKQYF. The CDR3 region has the DNA TGCGCCAGCAGCTTGGAAGGGACAGGCGAATTAAAGCAGTACTTC.